This passage covers 10 T cell receptor beta chains from one sample sequenced in a study of blood T cell repertoires in COVID-19. Data came from immunoSEQ multiplex PCR; TCRdb stores just in-frame clones and leaves some out. The sample shows 120,000 to 150,000 clones, approximately 80% of them seen only once. Sequenced input: peripheral blood. Source of these receptors: a human donor in a cohort sampled during active COVID-19.

This rearrangement joins TRBV5-5 to TRBJ2-1, with D unclear. Germline CDR1 is SGHKS and CDR2 is YYEKEE (reference sequence). V dropped 1 base and J dropped 7 bases, with 30 bases sitting between them. There are 20 residues in the CDR3. CDR3: CASSLYPLVGQQLVLNEQFF. The DNA of the CDR3 is TGTGCCAGCAGCTTGTACCCCCTGGTGGGCCAGCAGCTTGTACTGAATGAGCAGTTCTTC.

The chain combines TRBV7-9 with TRBJ1-6; D not certain. The germline V and J ends were trimmed by 5 bases and 0 bases, with 20 bases remaining between them. The germline V gene encodes CDR1 SEHNR and CDR2 FQNEAQ (reference sequence). The CDR3 spans 19 residues. Written as DNA, the CDR3 is TGTGCCAGCAGCATTACGGGGTCAGACTATAGCTCCTATAATTCACCCCTCCACTTT. Translating it yields CASSITGSDYSSYNSPLHF.

Only one count was recorded for this clone. The germline gene is not matched at one end of the junction; a read error may be the cause. The genes are TRBV7-7 and TRBJ2-2, with 9 bases fitting TRBD1. Germline V gene sequence: CDR1 SSHAT, CDR2 FNYEAQ (reference sequence). The CDR3 totals 14 residues. CDR3 amino acids: CASSPGQGTGELFF. The DNA of the CDR3 is TGTGCTAGCAGCCCGGGACAGGGCACCGGGGAGCTGTTTTTT.

This clone was seen once. The rearrangement links TRBV27 to TRBJ1-5; 9 bases agree with TRBD1. V dropped 6 bases and J dropped 6; count of bases not matched to a gene: 21. CDR3 size: 19 residues. In germline, CDR1 is MNHEY, CDR2 SMNVEV (reference sequence). CDR3 nucleotide sequence: TGTGCCAGCAGAAAGGAAAGGGGACAGGGTGTTATTGGGATTCAGCCCCAGCATTTT. Protein: CASRKERGQGVIGIQPQHF.

This clone was counted between two and nine times. V gene TRBV5-1 combines with J gene TRBJ1-4; the match to TRBD1 covers 9 bases. CDR1 is SGHRS, CDR2 YFSETQ, per germline. The CDR3 length is 16 residues. V trimming: 0 bases; J trimming: 0 bases; junction bases outside the gene matches: 0. DNA for the CDR3: TGCGCCAGCAGCTTGGGACAGGGGGCAACTAATGAAAAACTGTTTTTT. Translation gives CASSLGQGATNEKLFF.

In this sample, this clone turned up a few times. V is TRBV24-1 and J is TRBJ2-4, with D hard to call. Germline V lookup: CDR1 KGHDR, CDR2 SFDVKD. CDR3 length: 16 residues. Trimming removed 9 bases at V and 0 bases at J, with 17 bases between. Written as DNA, the CDR3 is TGTGCCACCCCAAACCCTTCGACTCTAGCCAAAAACATTCAGTACTTC. Translating it yields CATPNPSTLAKNIQYF.

The rearrangement uses TRBV2 and TRBJ2-2; 13 nucleotides match TRBD2. The length of the CDR3 is 16 residues. V shed 7 bases and J 3 bases; nucleotides not matched to a gene: 5. Germline V gives CDR1 SNHLY, CDR2 FYNNEI. The CDR3 spells CASKRLAGGYTGELFF. In DNA form, the CDR3 reads TGTGCCAGCAAAAGACTAGCGGGAGGTTACACCGGGGAGCTGTTTTTT. Together with reference TRBV2 and TRBJ2-2, the CDR3 gives the full variable domain: EPEVTQTPSHQVTQMGQEVILRCVPISNHLYFYWYRQILGQKVEFLVSFYNNEISEKSEIFDDQFSVERPDGSNFTLKIRSTKLEDSAMYFCASKRLAGGYTGELFFGEGSRLTVL.

The V and J genes are TRBV5-1 and TRBJ1-1; 8 bases align to TRBD1. The germline gives CDR1 SGHRS, CDR2 YFSETQ. This CDR3 region has 14 residues. With V trimmed by 0 bases and J by 5 bases, 3 bases remained unmatched. As DNA, the CDR3 is TGCGCCAGCAGCTTGGGGACAGGGCTGACTGAAGCTTTCTTT. It specifies CASSLGTGLTEAFF. The variable domain in full, with the rest retrieved from reference TRBV5-1 and TRBJ1-1, is KAGVTQTPRYLIKTRGQQVTLSCSPISGHRSVSWYQQTPGQGLQFLFEYFSETQRNKGNFPGRFSGRQFSNSRSEMNVSTLELGDSALYLCASSLGTGLTEAFFGQGTRLTVV.

The chain joins TRBV11-2 to TRBJ2-5; 9 bases are shared with TRBD2. Germline CDR1 and CDR2: SGHAT and FQNNGV. Trimming removed 5 bases from V and 4 bases from J; junction bases left unmatched: 11. The CDR3 consists of 16 residues. This CDR3 reads CASSVLYRGGGETQYF. CDR3 DNA sequence: TGTGCCAGCAGCGTCCTGTACCGCGGGGGGGGAGAGACCCAGTACTTC.

This clone was seen a few times. The V and J genes are TRBV14 and TRBJ2-1; D is undetermined. The CDR3 totals 13 residues. Germline V lookup: CDR1 SGHDN, CDR2 FVKESK. Trimming removed 0 bases at V and 6 bases at J, with 6 bases between. The CDR3 sequence is CASSQDAFNEQFF. CDR3 DNA: TGTGCCAGCAGCCAAGATGCGTTCAATGAGCAGTTCTTC.